These T cell receptor beta chains were read from a single sample in a study of blood T cell repertoires in COVID-19. Sequencing used immunoSEQ multiplex PCR; TCRdb keeps in-frame clones, though not all of them. The sample holds 110,000 to 150,000 clones; 86% are singletons and the top ten take roughly 3.9%. Material: PBMCs or T cells enriched from blood (not recorded which). Every receptor here comes from a man aged 50-60 years who had recovered from COVID-19. The CDR3 runs from the conserved cysteine through the conserved F or W. D genes are given only for firm matches. Part of the rows lack a size; the others show once, few, many or a class for expanded clones.

d_call	v_call	clone_size	j_call	cdr3_nt	cdr3_aa
TRBD1	TRBV7-9	-	TRBJ2-6	TGTGCCAGCAGCCCCTACGGACAGGCAAACTCTGGGGCCAACGTCCTGACTTTC	CASSPYGQANSGANVLTF
TRBD1	TRBV10-3	-	TRBJ1-2	TGTGCCATCAGAGCCACAGGGGAGGGCTACACCTTC	CAIRATGEGYTF
TRBD1	TRBV24-1	once	TRBJ1-5	TGTGCCACCAGTGACTCCGGACAGGCGGATAGCAATCAGCCCCAGCATTTT	CATSDSGQADSNQPQHF
TRBD1	TRBV28	-	TRBJ1-1	TGTGCCAGCACCGTCTCGGACAGGAGAAACACTGAAGCTTTCTTT	CASTVSDRRNTEAFF
TRBD2	TRBV5-6	-	TRBJ2-2	TGTGCCAGCAGCCGGACTAGCGGGAGTCTCACCGGGGAGCTGTTTTTT	CASSRTSGSLTGELFF
-	TRBV6-2/TRBV6-3	-	TRBJ1-2	TGTGCCAGCAGTTACGGGCAAAGAAACTATGGCTACACCTTC	CASSYGQRNYGYTF
-	TRBV30	-	TRBJ2-1	TGTGCCTGGGGGCAGGGTATCTCTCAGTTCTTC	CAWGQGISQFF
-	TRBV7-8	-	TRBJ2-5	TGTGCCAGCAGCCAGGAGGGGACCCAGTACTTC	CASSQEGTQYF
-	TRBV19	once	TRBJ1-5	TGTGCCAGTAGCGATCAGGGGCTTGGCAATCAGCCCCAGCATTTT	CASSDQGLGNQPQHF
-	TRBV18	once	TRBJ2-1	TGTGCCAGCTCAGTCCCGGGATACAATGAGCAGTTCTTC	CASSVPGYNEQFF
TRBD1	TRBV5-1	-	TRBJ1-6	TGCGCCAGCAAGGAAGGACAGGGTAATAATTCACCCCTCCACTTT	CASKEGQGNNSPLHF
TRBD1	TRBV4-1	-	TRBJ1-6	TGCGCCAGCAGCCAAGCAGGGGGCGGATCACCCCTCCACTTT	CASSQAGGGSPLHF
-	TRBV7-2	-	TRBJ2-7	TGTGCCAGCAGCTACCCGGGACATAATTACGAGTGGAACTTC	CASSYPGHNYEWNF
-	TRBV5-1	-	TRBJ2-6	TGCGCCAGCAGTCGACGAGCTTTAGGAGGCGGGGCCAACGTCCTGACTTTC	CASSRRALGGGANVLTF
-	TRBV11-2	-	TRBJ1-1	TGTGCCAGCAGCGCGTACAGGGAAAACACTGAAGCTTTCTTT	CASSAYRENTEAFF
-	TRBV19	-	TRBJ1-4	TGTGCCAGTAGTACCCGGGACTACGTCTCAACGGGTGAAAAACTGTTTTTT	CASSTRDYVSTGEKLFF
TRBD1	TRBV5-1	-	TRBJ2-7	TGCGCCAGCAGCTCCCCGGACAGGGCAGCCTACGAGCAGTACTTC	CASSSPDRAAYEQYF
TRBD2	TRBV7-9	-	TRBJ2-3	TGTGCCAGCAGCCCCAGAGTAGCGGGAGGGTCCACGAATACGCAGTATTTT	CASSPRVAGGSTNTQYF
-	TRBV28	once	TRBJ2-7	TGTGCCAGCAGCTGGCGGCGGGACCATTACTACGAGCAGTACTTC	CASSWRRDHYYEQYF
-	TRBV7-9	-	TRBJ2-3	TGTGCCAGCAGCTTAAGCGGAGACAGCACAGATACGCAGTATTTT	CASSLSGDSTDTQYF
TRBD2	TRBV28	-	TRBJ2-6	TGTGCCAGCAGTTTAGACGGGAGGGCCTCTGGGGCCAACGTCCTGACTTTC	CASSLDGRASGANVLTF
TRBD2	TRBV5-1	-	TRBJ2-5	TGCGCCAGCAGCTTACAGCCTGGGGCGGGAGTGGGAGAGACCCAGTACTTC	CASSLQPGAGVGETQYF
TRBD1	TRBV19	-	TRBJ1-2	TGTGCCAGTAGCCTAACCGGGACAGGCATCTATGGCTACACCTTC	CASSLTGTGIYGYTF
-	TRBV5-6	-	TRBJ1-6	TGTGCCAGCAGCTTTATATCCTATAATTCACCCCTCCACTTT	CASSFISYNSPLHF